This T cell receptor beta chain derives from a study of blood T cell repertoires in COVID-19. Germline-derived CDR1 and CDR2 are LNHDA and SQIVND (reference sequence). The CDR3 covers 16 residues. Clones were sequenced by immunoSEQ multiplex PCR, and TCRdb holds only the in-frame ones, with some missing. The repertoire holds about 110,000 clones, with roughly four fifths as singletons. The sample taken for sequencing was peripheral blood. The clonotype originates from a woman aged 65 to 85 with acute or convalescent COVID-19. J is TRBJ1-6 and V is TRBV19; TRBD1 aligns across 8 bases. CDR3 residues: CATNRGLRAYNSPLHF. Written as DNA, the CDR3 is TGTGCGACGAACAGGGGGTTAAGGGCCTATAATTCACCCCTCCACTTT.